The 20 T cell receptor beta chains below come from one sample, sequenced in a study of T cells in Graves' hyperthyroidism and ophthalmopathy. Using RNA transcripts as the source, TCR beta CDR3 regions were amplified. HTBI primers drove first-round RT-PCR of the TCR CDR3. Via MiXCR, TCRdb re-called the multiplex PCR reads, giving one row per CDR3 protein. Of 310,000 or so distinct CDR3 sequences in the sample, over 15% were seen once. Source material: blood. Receptors originate from a woman aged 60-70 years with Graves' ophthalmopathy.

At least ten counts were recorded for this clonotype. The chain has TRBV20-1 and TRBJ2-1; no firm D call. The germline V and J ends were trimmed by 7 bases and 5 bases, with 6 bases remaining between them. Germline CDR1 is DFQATT and CDR2 is SNEGSKA (reference sequence). The CDR3 sequence is 10 residues long. The CDR3 DNA reads TGCAGTGTAGCCCACAATGAGCAGTTCTTC. Its translation: CSVAHNEQFF.

This clonotype appeared many times. The gene calls are TRBV7-2 and TRBJ2-7; 13 nucleotides line up with TRBD2. The CDR3 length is 17 residues. Germline V gene data show CDR1 as SGHTA and CDR2 as FQGNSA. Trimming took 4 bases from V and 1 from J; bases not matched to a gene: 7. CDR3 protein: CASSSSPGLAGSYEQYF. In DNA, the CDR3 is TGTGCCAGCAGCTCGTCTCCGGGACTAGCGGGATCCTACGAGCAGTACTTC.

This clonotype was seen only a few times. The chain uses TRBV27 and TRBJ1-2, with TRBD1 matching over 8 bases. CDR1 and CDR2 from the germline V gene are MNHEY and SMNVEV (reference sequence). The junction had 6 bases not matched to a gene; V was cut back by 4 bases and J by 5 bases. The CDR3 runs 14 residues. Here the CDR3 reads CASSSQGASYGYTF. The CDR3 coding sequence is TGTGCCAGCAGTTCGCAGGGGGCTTCTTATGGCTACACCTTC.

The rearrangement links TRBV4-1 to TRBJ1-4; D uncertain. The V gene lost 6 bases and the J gene lost 1 base, with 15 bases spanning the gap. Per germline, CDR1 MGHRA and CDR2 YSYEKL. This CDR3 has 16 amino acids. The CDR3, as DNA: TGCGCCAGCAGAACCCTGCTGGGCCAAACTAATGAAAAACTGTTTTTT. This gives the protein CASRTLLGQTNEKLFF.

The V gene is TRBV19, the J gene TRBJ2-2; 8 bases are a match to TRBD2. Unmatched junction bases numbered 10, after V lost 4 bases and J lost 3 bases. This CDR3 is 17 amino acids long. Germline V CDR1 and CDR2: LNHDA, SQIVND (reference sequence). The CDR3 protein is CASSKLTGRAYTGELFF. The CDR3 DNA sequence: TGTGCCAGTAGTAAACTTACCGGGAGGGCCTACACCGGGGAGCTGTTTTTT.

V and J are TRBV3-1 and TRBJ2-7, with D perhaps being TRBD1 or TRBD2 (6 bases each). CDR3 size: 16 residues. The germline gives CDR1 LGHDT, CDR2 YNNKEL (reference sequence). Trimming stripped 0 bases from V and 5 bases from J, with 17 bases between. Written as DNA, the CDR3 is TGTGCCAGCAGCCAAGATTTTGGGGGGCGCTGGAACGAGCAGTACTTC. As protein: CASSQDFGGRWNEQYF.

The chain carries TRBV20-1 and TRBJ1-5, with 7 bases lining up with TRBD1. The CDR3 runs to 15 residues. Germline loops: CDR1 DFQATT, CDR2 SNEGSKA (reference sequence). The ends lost 1 base at V and 0 bases at J; junction bases unmatched: 3. Here the CDR3 reads CSARGTGGSNQPQHF. The CDR3 coding sequence is TGCAGTGCTAGAGGGACAGGAGGTAGCAATCAGCCCCAGCATTTT.

This chain connects TRBV20-1 to TRBJ2-5, with unresolved D. Germline CDR1 and CDR2: DFQATT and SNEGSKA (reference sequence). The CDR3 is 13 residues long. Trimming left V 3 bases short and J 6 bases short, with 14 bases between. The CDR3 loop reads CSASIGSMQTQYF. The CDR3, as DNA: TGCAGTGCTAGTATTGGTAGTATGCAGACCCAGTACTTC.

The table lists this clonotype with many counts. The rearrangement links TRBV28 to TRBJ2-7, with 9 bases matching TRBD1. CDR3 length equals 15 residues. Per the germline V gene, CDR1 is MDHEN and CDR2 is SYDVKM. V was clipped by 5 bases and J by 2 bases; unmatched bases: 7. The CDR3 region has the DNA TGTGCCAGCAGTCTACCGGGACAGGGCACCTACGAGCAGTACTTC. Protein product: CASSLPGQGTYEQYF. Complete variable domain (other parts from reference TRBV28 and TRBJ2-7): DVKVTQSSRYLVKRTGEKVFLECVQDMDHENMFWYRQDPGLGLRLIYFSYDVKMKEKGDIPEGYSVSREKKERFSLILESASTNQTSMYLCASSLPGQGTYEQYFGPGTRLTVT.

The chain combines TRBV7-2 with TRBJ1-4; D is ambiguous. The CDR3 contains 14 residues. Germline assignment: CDR1 SGHTA and CDR2 FQGNSA. V was pared by 5 bases and J by 4 bases, with 11 bases between. In DNA form, the CDR3 reads TGTGCCAGCAGCCGGGCACGGGATAATGAAAAACTGTTTTTT. Amino acids: CASSRARDNEKLFF.

The V gene is TRBV20-1, the J gene TRBJ1-3; tentatively, D is TRBD1 (5 bases). The CDR3 consists of 20 residues. Germline values: CDR1 DFQATT, CDR2 SNEGSKA (reference sequence). The germline V and J ends were trimmed by 3 bases and 4 bases, with 31 bases remaining between them. CDR3 residues: CSASLWWGFPVGPVGNTIYF. The DNA for the CDR3 is TGCAGTGCTAGTTTGTGGTGGGGGTTCCCTGTTGGTCCGGTGGGAAACACCATATATTTT.

This clonotype has a count of ten or more. This chain connects TRBV12-3 or TRBV12-4 to TRBJ2-3; the D gene is possibly TRBD2 (6 bases). Between the trimmed V and J ends, which lost 6 bases and 3 bases, there was a span of 16 bases. This CDR3 has 15 residues. CDR3 in DNA: TGTGCCAGCAGCCGGTACCGGGACTCAACAGATACGCAGTATTTT. This translates into CASSRYRDSTDTQYF.

This clonotype was counted at least ten times. This rearrangement joins TRBV12-3 or TRBV12-4 to TRBJ2-5; 8 bases agree with TRBD2. V lost 2 bases and J lost 4; bases outside the gene matches: 6. This CDR3 spans 15 amino acids. The CDR3: CASSLRGTSGETQYF. The CDR3, as DNA: TGTGCCAGCAGTTTAAGGGGGACTAGTGGAGAGACCCAGTACTTC.

With regard to this clonotype: Mismatch with germline at one junction end may stem from a read error. The chain carries TRBV7-6 and TRBJ2-1; D is uncertain. CDR3 length equals 15 residues. Germline-derived CDR1 and CDR2 are SGHVS and FNYEAQ. The CDR3 spells CASSLDLSSYNEQLF. CDR3 nucleotide sequence: TGTGCCAGCAGCTTAGACCTTAGCTCCTACAATGAGCAGCTCTTC.

This clonotype was recorded at least ten times. V and J are TRBV12-3 or TRBV12-4 and TRBJ2-3; D perhaps matches TRBD2 (6 bases). This CDR3 has 13 amino acids. The V gene lost 8 bases and the J gene lost 4 bases, with 13 bases spanning the gap. DNA of the CDR3: TGTGCCAGCTCCGGGGGTGAGGCAGATACGCAGTATTTT. It is translated as CASSGGEADTQYF.

This clonotype was detected ten times or more. V usage is TRBV6-1 and J usage is TRBJ2-5; TRBD1 matches at 7 bases. V lost 6 bases and J lost 0; bases outside the gene matches: 4. The CDR3 totals 14 residues. The germline V gene encodes CDR1 MNHNS and CDR2 SASEGT. CDR3 in DNA: TGTGCCAGCAGCAGACAGGGAGACCAAGAGACCCAGTACTTC. This sequence encodes CASSRQGDQETQYF.

This clonotype was observed many times. The J gene is TRBJ1-3, the V gene TRBV12-3 or TRBV12-4; D ambiguous. The V end was cut by 1 base, the J end by 4 bases, with 8 bases between. The CDR3 loop spans 14 amino acids. Here the CDR3 reads CASSLVGGGNTIYF. DNA of the CDR3: TGTGCCAGCAGTTTAGTGGGCGGAGGAAACACCATATATTTT.

The V and J genes are TRBV20-1 and TRBJ1-1; D call uncertain. Trimming pared 6 bases from V and 0 bases from J, leaving 14 bases between. The CDR3 is 14 amino acids. From germline, CDR1 is DFQATT and CDR2 SNEGSKA (reference sequence). The CDR3 region has the DNA TGCAGTGCCCCCCGAAGTCTCATGAACACTGAAGCTTTCTTT. Translation gives CSAPRSLMNTEAFF.

At least ten counts were recorded for this clonotype. J is TRBJ1-6 and V is TRBV12-3 or TRBV12-4; D not resolved. The CDR3 contains 14 residues. Trimming stripped 5 bases from V and 12 bases from J, with 17 bases between. The CDR3 DNA reads as TGTGCCAGCAGTCTCGGAACAGTAGACCTACCCCTCCACTTT. Its protein product is CASSLGTVDLPLHF.

As to this clonotype: A much larger clone sits a single nucleotide away, making a read error possible. CDR3 loop: CASIPGPGGPSYEQYF. The DNA of the CDR3 is TGTGCCAGCATTCCCGGCCCAGGCGGTCCCTCCTACGAGCAGTACTTC. The chain is built from TRBV7-2 and TRBJ2-7; D remains ambiguous. The CDR3 is 16 residues long. Between the trimmed V and J ends, which lost 7 bases and 0 bases, there was a span of 19 bases. Germline V lookup: CDR1 SGHTA, CDR2 FQGNSA.